One and the same sample provided the 18 T cell receptor beta chains below, sequenced in a study of blood T cell repertoires in COVID-19. The table came from immunoSEQ multiplex PCR; TCRdb's copy has only in-frame clones and leaves some out. The sample gives around 50,000 clones, more than 75% of which show up once; approximately 2% is in the top ten. Sequencing was done on a sample of peripheral blood. The receptors stem from a woman between 55 and 75 years old with acute or convalescent COVID-19.

This clone was detected only once. The chain carries TRBV2 and TRBJ1-3, with TRBD1 matching over 7 bases. The CDR3 totals 16 residues. In germline, CDR1 is SNHLY, CDR2 FYNNEI. Unmatched junction bases numbered 13, after V lost 9 bases and J lost 2 bases. The CDR3, as DNA: TGTGCCAGGAAAGGAGGTCAGGGGACAGCTGGAAACACCATATATTTT. Amino acids: CARKGGQGTAGNTIYF.

The chain employs TRBV2 and TRBJ1-1; 9 nucleotides align to TRBD1. CDR1 SNHLY and CDR2 FYNNEI come from the germline V gene. V gave up 8 bases and J gave up 2 bases; unmatched junction bases: 6. The CDR3 is 14 amino acids. The CDR3 here is CASLPGQGNTEAFF. The DNA for the CDR3 is TGTGCCAGCTTACCGGGACAGGGAAACACTGAAGCTTTCTTT.

The DNA of the CDR3 is TGTGCCAGCGGGGGAGGAGACAATCAGCCCCAGCATTTT. Translating it yields CASGGGDNQPQHF. The chain has TRBV2 and TRBJ1-5; tentative D call: TRBD1 (5 bases). Trimming removed 8 bases at V and 3 bases at J, with 11 bases between. From germline, CDR1 is SNHLY and CDR2 FYNNEI. This CDR3 has 13 residues.

This sequence joins TRBV7-2 and TRBJ2-7, with 7 bases aligning to TRBD1. The CDR3 covers 15 residues. The V segment lost 6 bases and the J segment 1 base; nucleotides outside the gene matches: 9. CDR1 and CDR2 from the germline V gene are SGHTA and FQGNSA. This chain's CDR3 is CASSNRGRQSYEQYF. CDR3 DNA sequence: TGTGCCAGCAGTAATAGGGGGCGACAATCCTACGAGCAGTACTTC.

This chain connects TRBV3-1 (or the pseudogene TRBV3-2) to TRBJ1-6; 8 bases agree with TRBD1. Trimming removed 4 bases from V and 7 bases from J; junction bases left unmatched: 6. The CDR3 is 15 residues long. Germline V gene sequence: CDR1 LGHDT, CDR2 YNNKEL (reference sequence). CDR3: CASSPRDRTNSPLHF. CDR3 DNA: TGTGCCAGCAGCCCCCGGGACAGGACCAATTCACCCCTCCACTTT.

CDR3 DNA: TGTGCCAGCACCCCTATGACCAGGACCGGGGAGCTGTTTTTT. It yields the protein CASTPMTRTGELFF. The chain recombines TRBV9 with TRBJ2-2; no clear D. The CDR3 loop spans 14 amino acids. Germline CDR1 is SGDLS and CDR2 is YYNGEE. Trimming took off 6 bases at V and 5 bases at J, with 14 bases between the two ends.

The chain is built from TRBV10-2 and TRBJ2-1, with 9 bases lining up with TRBD2. There are 15 residues in the CDR3. Germline V gene lookup returns CDR1 WSHSY and CDR2 SAAADI. Trimming at V came to 3 bases and at J to 4 bases, leaving 4 bases not matched to a gene. The CDR3, as DNA: TGCGCCAGCAGTGATGGGACTAGCCCTTACAATGAGCAGTTCTTC. Translation: CASSDGTSPYNEQFF.

V gene TRBV20-1 combines with J gene TRBJ1-4; the D is unclear. V was clipped by 2 bases and J by 8 bases, with 6 bases between them. The germline gives CDR1 DFQATT, CDR2 SNEGSKA (reference sequence). The CDR3 has 11 amino acids. The chain's CDR3 is CSARYTEKLFF. CDR3 in DNA: TGCAGTGCTAGATACACCGAAAAACTGTTTTTT.

The chain uses TRBV7-2 and TRBJ1-5; 8 bases agree with TRBD1. With 4 bases clipped from V and 8 bases from J, the junction kept 13 bases outside the gene matches. Germline V gives CDR1 SGHTA, CDR2 FQGNSA. This CDR3 has 16 residues. CDR3 amino acids: CASSWGQAPFLEPQHF. CDR3 nucleotide sequence: TGTGCCAGCAGCTGGGGACAGGCACCTTTCCTGGAGCCCCAGCATTTT.

The chain uses TRBV7-9 and TRBJ1-2; weak D call: TRBD1 (5 bases). Germline V CDR1 and CDR2: SEHNR, FQNEAQ (reference sequence). The V gene lost 3 bases and the J gene lost 6 bases, with 8 bases spanning the gap. This CDR3 comprises 12 residues. CDR3 sequence: CASSFTQDGYTF. The CDR3 DNA reads TGTGCCAGCAGCTTTACACAGGATGGCTACACCTTC.

The gene calls are TRBV6-5 and TRBJ1-2; no firm D call. This CDR3 is built from 12 residues. Deletions cut 8 bases from V and 2 bases from J, with 9 bases between. Germline V gene sequence: CDR1 MNHEY, CDR2 SVGAGI. CDR3 in amino acids: CASAEGNYGYTF. As DNA, the CDR3 is TGTGCCAGCGCGGAGGGAAACTATGGCTACACCTTC.

The chain couples TRBV18 to TRBJ1-3; 8 bases fit TRBD1. The J segment lost 1 base and the V segment lost 6 bases, leaving 8 bases of the junction unmatched. The CDR3 contains 16 residues. Germline V gives CDR1 KGHSH, CDR2 LQKENI. In DNA form, the CDR3 reads TGTGCCAGCTCTACAGGGGGAAGCGTGTCTGGAAACACCATATATTTT. It translates to CASSTGGSVSGNTIYF. The full variable domain, rest sourced from reference TRBV18 and TRBJ1-3, is NAGVMQNPRHLVRRRGQEARLRCSPMKGHSHVYWYRQLPEEGLKFMVYLQKENIIDESGMPKERFSAEFPKEGPSILRIQQVVRGDSAAYFCASSTGGSVSGNTIYFGEGSWLTVV.

The CDR3: CASSMSPDQPQHF. CDR3 DNA sequence: TGTGCCAGTAGTATGAGTCCGGATCAGCCCCAGCATTTT. The chain couples TRBV19 to TRBJ1-5; D uncertain. V was clipped by 3 bases and J by 5 bases, with 8 bases between them. Germline V gives CDR1 LNHDA, CDR2 SQIVND (reference sequence). The CDR3 runs 13 residues. The full variable domain, with the rest looked up from reference TRBV19 and TRBJ1-5, is DGGITQSPKYLFRKEGQNVTLSCEQNLNHDAMYWYRQDPGQGLRLIYYSQIVNDFQKGDIAEGYSVSREKKESFPLTVTSAQKNPTAFYLCASSMSPDQPQHFGDGTRLSIL.

A few counts support this clone. The chain is built from TRBV15 and TRBJ2-3; a possible D gene is TRBD2 (6 bases). Looked up from germline, CDR1 is LNHNV and CDR2 is YYDKDF (reference sequence). Trimming stripped 1 base from V and 1 base from J, with 6 bases between. The CDR3 runs 14 residues. The chain's CDR3 is CATSRGGGTDTQYF. The DNA of the CDR3 is TGTGCCACCAGCAGAGGCGGGGGCACAGATACGCAGTATTTT. The entire variable domain, with the rest obtained from reference TRBV15 and TRBJ2-3, is as follows: DAMVIQNPRYQVTQFGKPVTLSCSQTLNHNVMYWYQQKSSQAPKLLFHYYDKDFNNEADTPDNFQSRRPNTSFCFLDIRSPGLGDTAMYLCATSRGGGTDTQYFGPGTRLTVL.

The chain is built from TRBV29-1 and TRBJ2-7; D might be TRBD2 (5 bases). The CDR3 is 14 amino acids. CDR1 is SQVTM, CDR2 ANQGSEA, per germline. Trimming took off 6 bases at V and 3 bases at J, with 18 bases between the two ends. DNA of the CDR3: TGCAGCGTCGACAACCAACTCGGGGTCTACGAGCAGTACTTC. This translates into CSVDNQLGVYEQYF.

The chain recombines TRBV30 with TRBJ1-4; possibly TRBD1 for D (6 bases). The CDR3 is made up of 16 amino acids. V gave up 0 bases and J gave up 0 bases, with 11 bases separating them. Germline assignment: CDR1 GTSNPN and CDR2 SVGIG (reference sequence). The CDR3 sequence is CAWSVQGLSTNEKLFF. For the CDR3, the DNA is TGTGCCTGGAGTGTGCAGGGGCTATCAACTAATGAAAAACTGTTTTTT.

The chain has TRBV19 and TRBJ1-2, with D perhaps matching TRBD1 (6 bases). Germline CDR1 is LNHDA and CDR2 is SQIVND (reference sequence). V was shortened by 5 bases and J by 1 base, with 14 bases between the two germline ends. This CDR3 is 15 amino acids long. The CDR3 is CASSLSDRINYGYTF. The CDR3 nucleotides read TGTGCCAGTAGTTTATCAGACAGGATTAACTATGGCTACACCTTC.

The chain links TRBV3-1 (or the pseudogene TRBV3-2) to TRBJ1-1; no reliable D call. CDR1 and CDR2 (germline): LGHDT, YNNKEL (reference sequence). The CDR3 is 15 amino acids. V was pared by 6 bases and J by 1 base, with 15 bases between. The CDR3 sequence: CASSKSLGENTEAFF. CDR3 nucleotides: TGTGCCAGCAGTAAATCCTTGGGAGAGAACACTGAAGCTTTCTTT.